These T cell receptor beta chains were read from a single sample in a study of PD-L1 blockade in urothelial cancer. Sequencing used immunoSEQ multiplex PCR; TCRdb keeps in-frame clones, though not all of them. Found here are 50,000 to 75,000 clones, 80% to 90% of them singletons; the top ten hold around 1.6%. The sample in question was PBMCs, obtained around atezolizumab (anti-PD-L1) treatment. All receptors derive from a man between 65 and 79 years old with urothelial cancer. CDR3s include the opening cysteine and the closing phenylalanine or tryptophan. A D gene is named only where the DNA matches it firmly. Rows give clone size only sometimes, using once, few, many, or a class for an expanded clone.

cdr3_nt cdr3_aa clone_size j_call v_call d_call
TGTGCCATCAGTGGAGGGGAGGTAGCGAGAAATGAAGAGACCCAGTACTTC CAISGGEVARNEETQYF - TRBJ2-5 TRBV10-3 -
TGTGCCAGCTCCTATTTTTCAGGGGACACCGGGGAGCTGTTTTTT CASSYFSGDTGELFF - TRBJ2-2 TRBV18 -
TGTGCCAGCAGTGACACGGACACTGAAGCTTTCTTT CASSDTDTEAFF - TRBJ1-1 TRBV6-4 -
TGTGCCTGGGGACCGGGACTAGCGGGAGAGAGGCAGTTCTTC CAWGPGLAGERQFF - TRBJ2-1 TRBV30 TRBD2
TGTGCCAGCAAGAAACAGTCCAGTGAAGCTTTCTTT CASKKQSSEAFF - TRBJ1-1 TRBV19 -
TGTGCCAGCAGCTCAGGCCAGGCCCGTGGGGCCAACGTCCTGACTTTC CASSSGQARGANVLTF - TRBJ2-6 TRBV7-6 -
TGTGCCAGCAGCTCACCTTTCAGGACAGGGAACAACGAGCAGTACTTC CASSSPFRTGNNEQYF - TRBJ2-7 TRBV7-6 TRBD1
TGCACCAGCAGCCTTAGGAGGGGGCAGGACACTGAAGCTTTCTTT CTSSLRRGQDTEAFF - TRBJ1-1 TRBV1 -
TGTGCCTGGAGTGCGGGGAGGGGCGCGAATGGCTACACCTTC CAWSAGRGANGYTF - TRBJ1-2 TRBV30 -
TGTGCCAGCAGCGTTAGCGGGAAGCTAGATACGCAGTATTTT CASSVSGKLDTQYF - TRBJ2-3 TRBV9 TRBD2
TGTGCCAGCAGCCCTATAGGGGCGGTCTACGAGCAGTACTTC CASSPIGAVYEQYF - TRBJ2-7 TRBV13 -
TGTGCCAGCTCACCGACTAGCGCCGACTCCTACGAGCAGTACTTC CASSPTSADSYEQYF few TRBJ2-7 TRBV18 TRBD2
TGTGCCAGCAGCTTTTCTTCTGGGGGGGACACCGGGGAGCTGTTTTTT CASSFSSGGDTGELFF - TRBJ2-2 TRBV7-3 TRBD2
TGTGCCAGCAGCGCCCCGGACAGGGGTTCCTACGAGCAGTACTTC CASSAPDRGSYEQYF - TRBJ2-7 TRBV9 TRBD1
TGTGCCACCCAGGGCAGAAACACAGATACGCAGTATTTT CATQGRNTDTQYF few TRBJ2-3 TRBV5-6 -
TGTGCCAGCAGCTTAGGCGGGAGTTACAATGAGCAGTTCTTC CASSLGGSYNEQFF - TRBJ2-1 TRBV11-3 TRBD2
TGTGCCAGCAGCTTAGTCTTACACACAGATACGCAGTATTTT CASSLVLHTDTQYF - TRBJ2-3 TRBV11-2 -
TGTGCCAGCAGCTTTGATGGCGGAACCACAGATACGCAGTATTTT CASSFDGGTTDTQYF - TRBJ2-3 TRBV7-9 -
TGTGCCAGCAGCCTCGACAGGGAAAGCTCCTACGAGCAGTACTTC CASSLDRESSYEQYF - TRBJ2-7 TRBV28 TRBD1
TGTGCCAGCAGCCATCCGAGGAGAAACACTGAAGCTTTCTTT CASSHPRRNTEAFF - TRBJ1-1 TRBV7-2 -
TGTGCCAGCTCACCGGGGACAGACGACACAGATACGCAGTATTTT CASSPGTDDTDTQYF - TRBJ2-3 TRBV18 TRBD1
TGTGCCAGCAGCTTGGAGGGGGCAAGCAATCAGCCCCAGCATTTT CASSLEGASNQPQHF once TRBJ1-5 TRBV5-5 TRBD1
TGTGCCACCAGCCTAGAGCGGGGCGCCTACAATGAGCAGTTCTTC CATSLERGAYNEQFF - TRBJ2-1 TRBV15 TRBD2
TGTGCCAGCTCACCCTTAGGGGATCGCAATCAGCCCCAGCATTTT CASSPLGDRNQPQHF - TRBJ1-5 TRBV18 -
TGTGCCAGCAGCCCGATGGGGGCGGTTGAGCAGTACTTC CASSPMGAVEQYF - TRBJ2-7 TRBV25-1 -
TGTGCCAGCAGTTCTATTCAGGAAACTGAAGCTTTCTTT CASSSIQETEAFF - TRBJ1-1 TRBV27 -
TGTGCCAGCAGCTGGGCGGGCAGCTCCTACAATGAGCAGTTCTTC CASSWAGSSYNEQFF - TRBJ2-1 TRBV5-6 -
TGTGCTAGCAGCTTAAGCCCGGGCGGGTATGAGCAGTTCTTC CASSLSPGGYEQFF once TRBJ2-1 TRBV7-7 -
TGTGCCAGCAGTTTATACGGGGGGGAGGCCTACGAGCAGTACTTC CASSLYGGEAYEQYF - TRBJ2-7 TRBV28 TRBD2
TGCGCCAGCAGCTCCTTAGCGGAGCTCAATGAGCAGTTCTTC CASSSLAELNEQFF - TRBJ2-1 TRBV5-1 -
TGTGCCAGCAGCTTAGAGCTTACAGGGAAAAGGACCGGGGAGCTGTTTTTT CASSLELTGKRTGELFF few TRBJ2-2 TRBV11-1 -
TGTGCCAGCAGCTTCGAGGGGGCGGGCGGGGAGCTGTTTTTT CASSFEGAGGELFF - TRBJ2-2 TRBV5-4 TRBD1
TGCGCCAGCAGGGGACAGCAGAACACTGAAGCTTTCTTT CASRGQQNTEAFF - TRBJ1-1 TRBV10-2 TRBD1
TGTGCCAGCAGCCTTGACAGGGATCCGACCACTGAAGCTTTCTTT CASSLDRDPTTEAFF - TRBJ1-1 TRBV4-2 TRBD1
TGTGCCAGCAACGCGGGGGAGGGGAGATATGAGCAGTTCTTC CASNAGEGRYEQFF - TRBJ2-1 TRBV2 TRBD2
TGTGCCAGCAGTGAAGGCGGACTCGTAAACATTCAGTACTTC CASSEGGLVNIQYF - TRBJ2-4 TRBV2 -
TGTGCCAGCAGTGTGGGTGCGACAGGGTTAGTCGACACTGAAGCTTTCTTT CASSVGATGLVDTEAFF - TRBJ1-1 TRBV2 TRBD1
TGCGCCAGCAGTGCCAGTCATAGCAATCAGCCCCAGCATTTT CASSASHSNQPQHF - TRBJ1-5 TRBV10-2 -
TGTGCCAGCAGTACCTACAGGGGAAGAGGGTATGGCTACACCTTC CASSTYRGRGYGYTF few TRBJ1-2 TRBV6-5 TRBD1
TGTGCCAGCAGCCGGGTGTTCTACAATGAGCAGTTCTTC CASSRVFYNEQFF - TRBJ2-1 TRBV27 -
TGTGCCGGTACCCGGTGGGGGGAAAGGCAGTTCTTC CAGTRWGERQFF - TRBJ2-1 TRBV27 -
TGTGCCAGCAGCTTGGGCCTAGAAATAGAGACCCAGTACTTC CASSLGLEIETQYF once TRBJ2-5 TRBV5-6 -
TGTGCCAGCACCGGGCAGGGTTATAACAATGAGCAGTTCTTC CASTGQGYNNEQFF - TRBJ2-1 TRBV28 -
TGTGCCAGCAGCTCGGGACAGGGGGCCGGGATCGGGGAGCTGTTTTTT CASSSGQGAGIGELFF - TRBJ2-2 TRBV7-9 TRBD1
TGTGCCAGCAGCGTAGTAGGGGATTTTAATGAAAAACTGTTTTTT CASSVVGDFNEKLFF - TRBJ1-4 TRBV9 -
TGTGCCAGCAGCTCCGGGAGACATAATGAAAAACTGTTTTTT CASSSGRHNEKLFF - TRBJ1-4 TRBV7-2 -
TGTGCCAGTAGTACCGGACTAGCGGGTGAGCAGTACTTC CASSTGLAGEQYF - TRBJ2-7 TRBV19 TRBD2
TGCAGTACGGAGATGACAGATACGCAGTATTTT CSTEMTDTQYF - TRBJ2-3 TRBV20-1 -
TGTGCCAGCAGCGGCTCAAGCATCTATGGCTACACCTTC CASSGSSIYGYTF - TRBJ1-2 TRBV9 -
TGTGCCAGCGGAGCCGGGAAGAGGACTGAAGCTTTCTTT CASGAGKRTEAFF once TRBJ1-1 TRBV6-1 -
TGCGCCAGCAGCCAAGAGCAAGGCCCCTGGAGCGAAAAACTGTTTTTT CASSQEQGPWSEKLFF - TRBJ1-4 TRBV4-3 -